This T cell receptor (beta chain) was captured in a study of molecular identifiers for immune sequencing clone quantification. MiXCR, applied by TCRdb to the PCR reads, yields one record per CDR3 protein. The sample records around 480,000 distinct CDR3 sequences, 20% to 25% being singletons. The CDR3 runs to 16 residues. Trimming took off 2 bases at V and 8 bases at J, with 21 bases between the two ends. This clonotype was observed a handful of times. The source is a human donor in good health. Some libraries in this study had Jurkat cell RNA spiked in. Sequencing input: naive CD8+ T cells from blood, with Jurkat cell RNA spiked in. Stated subset: FACS-sorted CD8+CD4-CCR7+CD45RA+ naive T cells. This chain joins TRBV12-3 or TRBV12-4 and TRBJ1-2, with D unresolved. CDR3 sequence: CASSLIYGGGIEGYTF. The CDR3 bases are TGTGCCAGCAGTTTAATCTATGGTGGCGGGATCGAGGGCTACACCTTC.